Listed below are T cell receptor beta chains from one sample, sequenced in a study of human T cells and chemical hapten exposure. TCRdb reprocessed the RACE reads with MiXCR, giving one entry per CDR3 protein. In the table there are about 360,000 distinct CDR3 sequences, about 7% of which are singletons. This specimen consisted of whole blood, obtained in connection with sensitization to the hapten diphenylcyclopropenone (DPC). The origin of the receptors is a woman between 18 and 30 years old with alopecia areata. Some clones in this sample may be carry-over from other donors' samples. Each CDR3 is given with its conserved first and last residue. A D gene is named only where the DNA matches it firmly. Expanded clones get a size class; other rows say once, few or many, or leave the size out.

TRBJ2-2 | . | TRBV7-9 | few | TGTGCCAGCAGCTTGTTCGACACCGGGGAGCTGTTTTTT | CASSLFDTGELFF
TRBJ2-3 | . | TRBV18 | . | TGTGCCAGCTCACCACTAGCCTCAGATACGCAGTATTTT | CASSPLASDTQYF
TRBJ2-1 | TRBD1 | TRBV27 | few | TGTGCCAGTTCGCAGAGGGGGCGAGCCTACAATGAGCAGTTCTTC | CASSQRGRAYNEQFF
TRBJ1-3 | . | TRBV7-8 | few | TGTGCCAGCAGACTCGGAACAGGGAGCTCTGGAAACACCATATATTTT | CASRLGTGSSGNTIYF
TRBJ2-7 | TRBD1 | TRBV6-6 | . | TGTGCCAGCAGCGGCTCGGCGGTACAGGGGGCGGGCGAGCAGTACTTC | CASSGSAVQGAGEQYF
TRBJ1-5 | TRBD1 | TRBV27 | few | TGTGCCAGCAGTAAAGACAGGGGGCTTCAGCCCCAGCATTTT | CASSKDRGLQPQHF
TRBJ1-1 | TRBD1 | TRBV28 | . | TGTGCCAGCACTTACAGGGGGTACACTGAAGCTTTCTTT | CASTYRGYTEAFF
TRBJ1-2 | . | TRBV2 | many | TGTGCCAGCAGTTCCGACAGAGACTATGGCTACACCTTC | CASSSDRDYGYTF
TRBJ2-7 | . | TRBV9 | few | TGTGCCAGCAGCGGCGGCCCGGGCCACGAGCAGTACTTC | CASSGGPGHEQYF
TRBJ2-3 | TRBD2 | TRBV28 | many | TGTGCCAGCAGTAAGGGTGCAGGGCGGGGGTACACAGATACGCAGTATTTT | CASSKGAGRGYTDTQYF
TRBJ2-2 | . | TRBV12-3/TRBV12-4 | . | TGTGCCAGCAGTTCCCGACGGAGAGCCACCGGGGAGCTGTTTTTT | CASSSRRRATGELFF
TRBJ1-1 | . | TRBV20-1 | . | TGCAGTGCTAGTAAGCAGGATAAACCGACTGAAGCTTTCTTT | CSASKQDKPTEAFF
TRBJ1-1 | . | TRBV12-3/TRBV12-4 | few | TGTGCCAGCAGGGGGCCCGAAGCTTTCTTT | CASRGPEAFF
TRBJ2-3 | . | TRBV7-2 | many | TGTGCCAGCAGTTCCCCTCCGGTTGATACGCAGTATTTT | CASSSPPVDTQYF
TRBJ2-3 | TRBD1 | TRBV6-5 | many | TGTGCCAGCGGACAGGGAACAGATACGCAGTATTTT | CASGQGTDTQYF
TRBJ2-2 | TRBD1 | TRBV10-3 | . | TGTGCTTCCTCCGGGACAGGGGACACCGGGGAGCTGTTTTTT | CASSGTGDTGELFF
TRBJ1-1 | TRBD1 | TRBV4-2 | . | TGTGCCAGCAGCCCGACAGGGCCCTTCACTGAAGCTTTCTTT | CASSPTGPFTEAFF
TRBJ2-1 | TRBD2 | TRBV18 | many | TGTGCCAGCTCACCGGGGGGGGTCAATGAGCAGTTCTTC | CASSPGGVNEQFF
TRBJ2-3 | . | TRBV5-4 | . | TGTGCCAGCAGCCCGAATCTCCCTAGCACAGATACGCAGTATTTT | CASSPNLPSTDTQYF
TRBJ2-1 | . | TRBV18 | few | TGTGCCAGCTCGACTAGGACGGGAGATCAGTTCTTC | CASSTRTGDQFF
TRBJ2-5 | . | TRBV7-2 | many | TGTGCCAGCAGCCCCCAGGGGTACCAAGAGACCCAGTACTTC | CASSPQGYQETQYF
TRBJ2-2 | TRBD2 | TRBV3-1 | . | TGTGCCAGCAGCGCCAGCGGGGGGGCTTCCGGGGAGCTGTTTTTT | CASSASGGASGELFF
TRBJ2-1 | TRBD2 | TRBV3-1 | many | TGTGCCAGCAGCCAAGAGACTAGCGGGGGAGATGAGCAGTTCTTC | CASSQETSGGDEQFF
TRBJ2-1 | . | TRBV5-1 | few | TGCGCCAGCAGCTCGGACACTGCAGGGATCAGTGGGCACAATGAGCAGTTCTTC | CASSSDTAGISGHNEQFF
TRBJ2-3 | TRBD1 | TRBV5-8 | . | TGTGCCAGCAGCTCCTACCGGGACAGCACAGTAGATACGCAGTATTTT | CASSSYRDSTVDTQYF
TRBJ2-5 | TRBD1 | TRBV20-1 | . | TGCAGTGCTCCTATAGGGACAGTCCAAGAGACCCAGTACTTC | CSAPIGTVQETQYF
TRBJ2-1 | TRBD1 | TRBV28 | many | TGTGCCAGCAAGACAGGGGCTAGCTCCTACAATGAGCAGTTCTTC | CASKTGASSYNEQFF
TRBJ1-1 | TRBD1 | TRBV28 | few | TGTGCCAGCAGTTCCCCGGGACAGGGGGCGAGCACTGAAGCTTTCTTT | CASSSPGQGASTEAFF
TRBJ2-3 | TRBD2 | TRBV4-2 | many | TGTGCCAGCAGCGAGGGACTAGCTGGGGCAGATACGCAGTATTTT | CASSEGLAGADTQYF
TRBJ2-2 | . | TRBV18 | few | TGTGCCAGCTCACGAAAGACAGAACCGACCGGGGAGCTGTTTTTT | CASSRKTEPTGELFF
TRBJ1-3 | . | TRBV20-1 | . | TGCAGTGCTAGTCAGGGCTACTCTGGAAACACCATATATTTT | CSASQGYSGNTIYF
TRBJ1-2 | . | TRBV7-2 | many | TGTGCCAGCAGCTTACGCGGGGGGCTAGATTATGGCTACACCTTC | CASSLRGGLDYGYTF
TRBJ1-2 | . | TRBV12-3/TRBV12-4 | . | TGTGCCAGCAGCCGACACCGGGACTTCCGCGACTACACCTTC | CASSRHRDFRDYTF
TRBJ1-1 | TRBD1 | TRBV2 | few | TGTGTGGTGGGGGACAGAAAAAACACTGAAGCTTTCTTT | CVVGDRKNTEAFF
TRBJ1-1 | . | TRBV7-9 | . | TGTGCCAGCAGCTCGGGCAGTGAAGCTTTCTTT | CASSSGSEAFF
TRBJ1-5 | TRBD1 | TRBV15 | . | TGTGCCACCAGCAGAGGAGGGACAGTTCCATGGCAGCCCCAGCATTTT | CATSRGGTVPWQPQHF
TRBJ1-5 | . | TRBV6-6 | many | TGTGCCAGCACTAGTTCCTTCAATCAGCCCCAGCATTTT | CASTSSFNQPQHF
TRBJ2-3 | TRBD2 | TRBV4-3 | . | TGCGCCAGCAGCCACTTAGCGGGGGGTAGCACAGATACGCAGTATTTT | CASSHLAGGSTDTQYF
TRBJ2-7 | . | TRBV20-1 | few | TGCAGTGGGCGGGACACTTACTCCTACGAGCAGTACTTC | CSGRDTYSYEQYF
TRBJ1-2 | . | TRBV10-2 | many | TGCGCCAGCAGTGTAGGACAAGACTATGGCTACACCTTC | CASSVGQDYGYTF
TRBJ2-3 | . | TRBV7-2 | . | TGTGCCAGCAGCCCCCCCCCAATAAGAGCAGATACGCAGTATTTT | CASSPPPIRADTQYF
TRBJ2-1 | . | TRBV9 | . | TGTGCCAGCAGCCTTGCTGGCACGGAAGAGCAGTTCTTC | CASSLAGTEEQFF
TRBJ2-7 | . | TRBV4-3 | many | TGCGCCAGCAGCCAAGATCTAGACAGGACCTACGAGCAGTACTTC | CASSQDLDRTYEQYF
TRBJ1-5 | . | TRBV21-1 | . | TGTGCCAGCAGCTTCCGGGACAGGGATGTCAATCAGCCCCAGCATTTT | CASSFRDRDVNQPQHF
TRBJ1-3 | . | TRBV12-3/TRBV12-4 | . | TGTGCCAGCAGTCCGGACAGTTGGAGGAACACCATATATTTT | CASSPDSWRNTIYF